This T cell receptor beta chain is drawn from a study of STAT5B mutations in CD4+ large granular lymphocyte leukemia. Findings and caveats of the study: TRBV06-family usage was enriched in top patient clones (8/27) versus controls (2/35).

Healthy controls were blood donor buffy coats. The survey-level immunoSEQ assay was used. This table comes from immunoSEQ multiplex PCR, and its TCRdb copy is limited to in-frame clones, with some not included. The table lists about 31,000 clones, less than 85% of them singletons. This clone is a singleton in its sample. The target antigen is unknown. CDR1 and CDR2 (germline): SGHTA, FQGNSA. The CDR3 runs 16 residues. V dropped 5 bases and J dropped 1 base, with 16 bases sitting between them. The sequencing input was CD4+ T cells from blood buffy coats. The V gene is TRBV7-2, the J gene TRBJ2-3; perhaps TRBD1 as D (5 bases). The origin of this receptor is a human donor in good health. The CDR3 region is CASSPSLGVGTDTQYF. DNA for the CDR3: TGTGCCAGCAGCCCGAGTCTAGGGGTTGGCACAGATACGCAGTATTTT. Using reference TRBV7-2 and TRBJ2-3 for the parts outside the CDR3, the full variable domain is GAGVSQSPSNKVTEKGKDVELRCDPISGHTALYWYRQSLGQGLEFLIYFQGNSAPDKSGLPSDRFSAERTGGSVSTLTIQRTQQEDSAVYLCASSPSLGVGTDTQYFGPGTRLTVL.